The 2 T cell receptor beta chains below were found in one sample sequenced in a study of T-cell memory formation after mild COVID-19. From the 5' RACE reads, TCRdb called clonotypes with MiXCR, one entry per CDR3 protein. The sample carries approximately 260,000 distinct CDR3 sequences, around 15% recorded once. Sequencing input: PBMCs or a T cell subset sorted from them (not recorded which). The source of these receptors is a man between 18 and 29 years old who had mild COVID-19 (a few samples of this study predate the infection). Cell type and time point are not known.

This clonotype was observed a handful of times. The chain combines TRBV7-2 with TRBJ2-5, with D uncertain. The CDR3 loop spans 13 amino acids. The V end was cut by 5 bases, the J end by 5 bases, with 12 bases between. Germline CDR1 is SGHTA and CDR2 is FQGNSA. CDR3 sequence: CASSSPGIETQYF. The CDR3 DNA reads as TGTGCCAGCAGCAGCCCGGGTATCGAGACCCAGTACTTC.

The gene calls are TRBV20-1 and TRBJ1-2, with 7 bases aligning to TRBD1. Germline V gene data show CDR1 as DFQATT and CDR2 as SNEGSKA (reference sequence). The CDR3 spans 13 residues. The J segment lost 5 bases and the V segment lost 3 bases, leaving 6 bases of the junction unmatched. The CDR3 DNA reads as TGCAGTGCTAGCGACAGGGTCGATTATGGCTACACCTTC. Protein: CSASDRVDYGYTF.